Listed below are T cell receptor beta chains from one sample, sequenced in a study of T cell responses to AZD1222 COVID-19 vaccine. TCRdb's copy holds only in-frame clones and misses some; the assay was immunoSEQ multiplex PCR. The top ten clones hold about 6% of a sample with about 120,000 clones, about 90% of them seen once. The sample in question was peripheral blood, obtained on day 0 of AZD1222 vaccination. The receptor set was obtained from an adult in good health. Both conserved end residues are part of each CDR3. A D gene is named only where the DNA matches it firmly. Some rows have no size entry. The others give once, few or many, or a class for an expanded clone.

D,V,J,size,CDR3,DNA
TRBD2,TRBV19,TRBJ2-1,once,CASSSRTSGSNNEQFF,TGTGCCAGTAGTTCCCGGACTAGCGGGAGTAACAATGAGCAGTTCTTC
.,TRBV7-2,TRBJ2-2,.,CASSLSGQPTGELFF,TGTGCCAGCAGCTTATCGGGACAACCTACCGGGGAGCTGTTTTTT
TRBD1,TRBV7-2,TRBJ1-2,.,CASSLAGPGQFYGYTF,TGTGCCAGCAGCCTAGCCGGACCGGGACAGTTCTATGGCTACACCTTC
.,TRBV10-1,TRBJ1-2,.,CASSVGDGYGYTF,TGCGCCAGCAGTGTGGGTGACGGCTATGGCTACACCTTC
TRBD1,TRBV5-1,TRBJ1-4,.,CASSAGQGNEKLFF,TGCGCCAGCAGCGCGGGACAGGGCAATGAAAAACTGTTTTTT
TRBD1,TRBV5-1,TRBJ2-7,.,CASSPGQGAFYEQYF,TGCGCCAGCAGCCCGGGACAGGGGGCGTTTTACGAGCAGTACTTC
.,TRBV9,TRBJ2-5,.,CASSVAGTQETQYF,TGTGCCAGCAGCGTAGCTGGCACCCAAGAGACCCAGTACTTC
.,TRBV3-1/TRBV3-2,TRBJ2-1,.,CASSRRDGYNEQFF,TGTGCCAGCAGCCGCCGGGACGGTTACAATGAGCAGTTCTTC
.,TRBV30,TRBJ1-1,.,CAWSVRPGRTEAFF,TGTGCCTGGAGTGTACGCCCCGGGAGGACTGAAGCTTTCTTT
.,TRBV18,TRBJ2-1,once,CASSPNVGYNEQFF,TGTGCCAGCTCACCAAACGTGGGCTACAATGAGCAGTTCTTC
TRBD1,TRBV5-1,TRBJ2-1,.,CASTQPGQAYNEQFF,TGCGCCAGCACGCAACCGGGACAGGCCTACAATGAGCAGTTCTTC
TRBD1,TRBV10-1,TRBJ1-6,.,CATLDRGNSPLHF,TGCGCCACTTTGGACAGGGGAAATTCACCCCTCCACTTT
.,TRBV9,TRBJ2-1,.,CASSAGPLYNEQFF,TGTGCCAGCAGCGCCGGGCCGTTATACAATGAGCAGTTCTTC
TRBD1,TRBV6-5,TRBJ2-2,.,CASSYTGQYTGELFF,TGTGCCAGCAGTTACACGGGACAGTACACCGGGGAGCTGTTTTTT
.,TRBV6-6,TRBJ1-2,.,CASSPGQYYGYTF,TGTGCCAGCAGTCCAGGACAGTACTATGGCTACACCTTC
.,TRBV5-8,TRBJ1-1,.,CASSTQVGFNTEAFF,TGTGCCAGCAGCACCCAAGTGGGGTTCAACACTGAAGCTTTCTTT
.,TRBV7-9,TRBJ1-1,.,CASAQGQPTGEAFF,TGTGCCAGCGCCCAGGGGCAGCCAACAGGTGAAGCTTTCTTT
.,TRBV7-2,TRBJ1-2,few,CASSPSGGVRGYTF,TGTGCCAGCAGCCCATCCGGGGGGGTACGTGGCTACACCTTC
TRBD1,TRBV7-2,TRBJ1-2,few,CASSLSSGQNYGYTF,TGTGCCAGCAGCTTATCCTCGGGACAGAACTATGGCTACACCTTC
TRBD2,TRBV10-1,TRBJ2-1,.,CASSPGGLAAGRDEQFF,TGCGCCAGCAGTCCGGGGGGACTAGCTGCCGGCCGCGATGAGCAGTTCTTC
.,TRBV2,TRBJ1-5,.,CASSPTVGGNQPQHF,TGTGCCAGCAGTCCAACGGTGGGGGGAAATCAGCCCCAGCATTTT
.,TRBV10-3,TRBJ1-2,.,CAIGGEGGYTF,TGTGCCATCGGGGGGGAGGGTGGCTACACCTTC